Here is one T cell receptor beta chain with its context. The sample is drawn from a study of blood T cell repertoires in COVID-19. Study-level information: T cells, B-cell-depleted T cells, or PBMCs provided the cDNA or gDNA that served as material.

Here immunoSEQ multiplex PCR was the method, and the copy in TCRdb shows in-frame clones only, minus some. The sample gives roughly 78,000 clones, 86% of which show up once; 1.5% to 2% is in the top ten. V lost 6 bases to trimming and J lost 6 bases; unmatched junction nucleotides: 9. CDR3 length: 15 amino acids. Germline assignment: CDR1 KGHSH and CDR2 LQKENI. The receptor was isolated from a woman aged 60-75 years with acute or convalescent COVID-19. Sequencing was done on a sample of peripheral blood. This chain uses TRBV18 with TRBJ2-3; 10 bases align to TRBD2. The CDR3 spells CASSLLAGGFDTQYF. CDR3 nucleotide sequence: TGTGCCAGCTCCCTATTAGCGGGGGGATTCGATACGCAGTATTTT.